These 10 T cell receptor beta chains were all obtained from the same sample, sequenced in a study of T cell responses to AZD1222 COVID-19 vaccine. The repertoire was sequenced with immunoSEQ multiplex PCR; TCRdb's copy has only in-frame clones and lacks some. The sample holds approximately 180,000 clones, 75% to 90% seen once. The sample consisted of peripheral blood, taken on day 0 of AZD1222 vaccination. The source of these receptors is an adult in good health.

V gene TRBV7-9 combines with J gene TRBJ2-3, with D possibly TRBD2 on 6 matching bases. Germline-derived CDR1 and CDR2 are SEHNR and FQNEAQ (reference sequence). CDR3 length: 13 residues. CDR3 in amino acids: CADGLGGADTQYF. For the CDR3, the DNA is TGTGCAGACGGACTCGGAGGGGCAGATACGCAGTATTTT.

The rearrangement joins TRBV6-5 to TRBJ1-4, with TRBD1 identical over 7 bases. The junction had 4 bases not matched to a gene; V was cut back by 4 bases and J by 8 bases. The CDR3 runs 13 residues. Germline V gene lookup returns CDR1 MNHEY and CDR2 SVGAGI. The chain's CDR3 is CASSSTGREKLFF. The CDR3 DNA sequence: TGTGCCAGCAGTTCGACAGGGAGGGAAAAACTGTTTTTT.

The rearrangement links TRBV5-1 to TRBJ2-5, with D possibly being TRBD1 (6 bases). The germline V gene has CDR1 SGHRS and CDR2 YFSETQ. V lost 2 bases and J lost 1, with 6 bases in between. The CDR3 totals 13 residues. CDR3 loop: CASSFRGQETQYF. CDR3 bases: TGCGCCAGCAGCTTCAGGGGCCAAGAGACCCAGTACTTC. The full variable domain, with the rest looked up from reference TRBV5-1 and TRBJ2-5, is KAGVTQTPRYLIKTRGQQVTLSCSPISGHRSVSWYQQTPGQGLQFLFEYFSETQRNKGNFPGRFSGRQFSNSRSEMNVSTLELGDSALYLCASSFRGQETQYFGPGTRLLVL.

The gene calls are TRBV3-1 (or the pseudogene TRBV3-2) and TRBJ2-2; D is undetermined. Germline assignment: CDR1 LGHDT and CDR2 YNNKEL (reference sequence). The CDR3 loop spans 14 amino acids. V was cut by 2 bases and J by 8 bases, with 12 bases left in between. CDR3 region: CASSQIDSKGELFF. CDR3 DNA sequence: TGTGCCAGCAGCCAAATCGATTCTAAGGGGGAGCTGTTTTTT.

This clone occurred a few times. The genes are TRBV14 and TRBJ2-7; no reliable D call. This CDR3 spans 11 amino acids. Germline CDR1 and CDR2: SGHDN and FVKESK. V was pared by 3 bases and J by 7 bases, with 7 bases between. CDR3: CASSHRQEQYF. CDR3 DNA: TGTGCCAGCAGCCACCGGCAAGAGCAGTACTTC. Full variable domain (rest looked up from reference TRBV14 and TRBJ2-7): EAGVTQFPSHSVIEKGQTVTLRCDPISGHDNLYWYRRVMGKEIKFLLHFVKESKQDESGMPNNRFLAERTGGTYSTLKVQPAELEDSGVYFCASSHRQEQYFGPGTRLTVT.

The V and J genes are TRBV28 and TRBJ2-1, with TRBD2 identical over 11 bases. This CDR3 is built from 15 residues. Trimming at V came to 3 bases and at J to 4 bases, leaving 2 bases not matched to a gene. CDR1 and CDR2 (germline): MDHEN, SYDVKM. Written as DNA, the CDR3 is TGTGCCAGCAGTTTTAGCGGGAGGGGGTACAATGAGCAGTTCTTC. It codes for CASSFSGRGYNEQFF.

The V gene is TRBV28, the J gene TRBJ1-6, with D perhaps TRBD1 (6 bases). V was trimmed by 5 bases and J by 11 bases, leaving 16 bases between them. The CDR3 runs to 14 residues. Germline-derived CDR1 and CDR2 are MDHEN and SYDVKM. The CDR3 DNA reads TGTGCCAGCAGTCTACACAGGGTCCTCGCACCCCTCCACTTT. It specifies CASSLHRVLAPLHF.

The genes are TRBV7-2 and TRBJ2-1; D not resolved. The germline gives CDR1 SGHTA, CDR2 FQGNSA. CDR3 length: 13 residues. The V end was cut by 1 base, the J end by 5 bases, with 6 bases between. CDR3 residues: CASSLGLHNEQFF. The CDR3 region has the DNA TGTGCCAGCAGCTTAGGCCTCCACAATGAGCAGTTCTTC.

The J gene is TRBJ1-4, the V gene TRBV3-1 (or the pseudogene TRBV3-2); D unclear. The V end lost 4 bases, the J end lost 7 bases, and 13 bases lay between the germline ends. This CDR3 is built from 14 residues. The V gene's germline CDR1 is LGHDT and CDR2 YNNKEL (reference sequence). The chain's CDR3 is CASSRRTEVEKLFF. CDR3 DNA sequence: TGTGCCAGCAGCCGCCGGACTGAGGTTGAAAAACTGTTTTTT.

The V call is TRBV6-5, the J call TRBJ1-6; D is unclear. The CDR3 runs to 16 residues. Germline CDR1 and CDR2: MNHEY and SVGAGI. Trimming pared 3 bases from V and 1 base from J, leaving 10 bases between. CDR3 residues: CASSYWVTSYNSPLHF. The CDR3 coding sequence is TGTGCCAGCAGTTATTGGGTTACTTCCTATAATTCACCCCTCCACTTT.